Sequencing of this T cell receptor beta chain was carried out in a study of PD-L1 blockade in urothelial cancer. Sequencing was performed with immunoSEQ multiplex PCR; in TCRdb, only in-frame clones are kept and a portion is missing. The sample shows 45,000 to 65,000 clones, 85% of them seen only once. Time point given: pretreatment peripheral blood. The J segment lost 10 bases and the V segment lost 6 bases, leaving 8 bases of the junction unmatched. Germline V CDR1 and CDR2: MNHEY, SVGAGI. The CDR3 runs to 14 residues. The clonotype was recovered from a man aged 65-85 years with urothelial cancer. The chain joins TRBV6-5 to TRBJ1-6, with TRBD1 identical over 8 bases. Source: PBMCs, taken around atezolizumab (anti-PD-L1) treatment. The DNA of the CDR3 is TGTGCCAGCAGACCCGGACAGGGAAGATCACCCCTCCACTTT. Protein: CASRPGQGRSPLHF.